What follows are 11 T cell receptor beta chains derived from one specimen sequenced in a study of control samples from healthy donors and cancer patients (dated by TCRdb to about 2020). Library preparation was by the immunoSEQ multiplex PCR assay. TCRdb re-hosts the immuneACCESS table, in-frame sequences only. Its copies lack some clones; in the studies checked, an unresolved V gene accounts for under half of them, and the cause for the rest is not known. The table for this sample lists about 110,000 clones; 90% of them were counted only once. 4.4% of the sample is in the top ten clones. Sequenced input: blood. The source is a human donor in good health. The donor label of this sample is uncertain.

This chain connects TRBV18 to TRBJ2-3; D remains unclear. Trimming removed 2 bases at V and 2 bases at J, with 11 bases between. The CDR3 covers 15 residues. Germline assignment: CDR1 KGHSH and CDR2 LQKENI. The CDR3: CASSPTDGATDTQYF. In DNA, the CDR3 is TGTGCCAGCTCACCAACCGATGGTGCCACAGATACGCAGTATTTT.

The rearrangement uses TRBV2 and TRBJ1-2; 8 nucleotides align to TRBD1. The CDR3 has 13 amino acids. Germline V gene sequence: CDR1 SNHLY, CDR2 FYNNEI. Unmatched junction bases numbered 7, after V lost 8 bases and J lost 5 bases. The CDR3 region has the DNA TGTGCCAGCGTAATGAACAGGGGGTATGGCTACACCTTC. Protein: CASVMNRGYGYTF.

This clone occurred a few times. The CDR3 DNA is TGTGCCAGCAGCCCAACCCAGGGGGTGGGAGAGACCCAGTACTTC. Its protein is CASSPTQGVGETQYF. V usage is TRBV6-5 and J usage is TRBJ2-5; 7 bases align to TRBD1. V shed 6 bases and J 4 bases; nucleotides not matched to a gene: 11. The CDR3 runs 15 residues. The germline gives CDR1 MNHEY, CDR2 SVGAGI.

The chain couples TRBV6-6 to TRBJ1-5; 10 nucleotides agree with TRBD1. V shed 6 bases and J 6 bases; nucleotides not matched to a gene: 8. This CDR3 contains 15 residues. Germline CDR1 and CDR2: MNHNY and SVGAGI (reference sequence). The CDR3 loop is CASRPTGGPAQPQHF. CDR3 DNA: TGTGCCAGCAGACCGACAGGGGGCCCTGCTCAGCCCCAGCATTTT.

The chain joins TRBV28 to TRBJ1-2, with D maybe TRBD1 (5 bases). The CDR3 is 14 amino acids. Germline V gene lookup returns CDR1 MDHEN and CDR2 SYDVKM. Deletions cut 2 bases from V and 8 bases from J, with 15 bases between. Written as DNA, the CDR3 is TGTGCCAGCAGTTTAAGCGGACCTGGGGGAGGCTACACCTTC. This codes for CASSLSGPGGGYTF.

The chain couples TRBV21-1 to TRBJ2-7; TRBD2 was called by the table and not checked on the DNA. TRBV21-1 corresponds to a pseudogene. The CDR3 runs 14 residues. The CDR3 DNA reads TGTGCCAGCAGCAAACGGGGGGCACTCTTGGAGCAGTACTTC. It is translated as CASSKRGALLEQYF.

The chain links TRBV6-2 or TRBV6-3 to TRBJ2-2; tentatively, D is TRBD2 (6 bases). V gave up 0 bases and J gave up 3 bases, with 8 bases separating them. Germline CDR1 MNHEY, CDR2 SVGEGT. The CDR3 loop spans 15 amino acids. The CDR3 region is CASSYSWGDTGELFF. Here the CDR3 DNA reads TGTGCCAGCAGTTACTCTTGGGGGGACACCGGGGAGCTGTTTTTT.

V and J are TRBV5-1 and TRBJ1-5; TRBD1 matches at 8 bases. After removal of 0 bases from V and 2 bases from J, the junction contained 4 bases not matched to a gene. This CDR3 is 16 amino acids long. CDR1 and CDR2 (germline): SGHRS, YFSETQ. CDR3 nucleotide sequence: TGCGCCAGCAGCTTGGAGGCAGGGGGCGGCAATCAGCCCCAGCATTTT. Translating gives CASSLEAGGGNQPQHF.

The chain links TRBV3-1 (or the pseudogene TRBV3-2) to TRBJ2-1, with 7 bases identical to TRBD2. The CDR3 loop spans 19 amino acids. Germline CDR1 reads LGHDT; CDR2 reads YNNKEL (reference sequence). V gave up 0 bases and J gave up 4 bases; unmatched junction bases: 15. CDR3 loop: CASSQDRTASGGLYNEQFF. The DNA for the CDR3 is TGTGCCAGCAGCCAAGATAGGACGGCATCGGGGGGTTTATACAATGAGCAGTTCTTC.

The V and J genes are TRBV5-1 and TRBJ2-7, with D perhaps TRBD2 (5 bases). The CDR3 length is 16 residues. Trimming shortened V by 0 bases and J by 0 bases, and 13 bases separated the two germline ends. In germline, CDR1 is SGHRS, CDR2 YFSETQ. The DNA of the CDR3 is TGCGCCAGCAGCTTGGCTGGCGGGCCGAGCTCCTACGAGCAGTACTTC. This gives the protein CASSLAGGPSSYEQYF.

This CDR3 is CASSFGQGNTEAFF. The CDR3 DNA reads as TGTGCCAGTAGTTTTGGGCAGGGGAACACTGAAGCTTTCTTT. The chain joins TRBV19 to TRBJ1-1, with D perhaps TRBD1 (5 bases). Germline lookup yields CDR1 LNHDA and CDR2 SQIVND (reference sequence). The CDR3 has 14 residues. The ends were cut back, 5 bases at V and 1 base at J, with 11 bases in the middle.